This passage covers 3 T cell receptor beta chains from one sample sequenced in a study of radiation and T cells in renal cell carcinoma. Generated by immunoSEQ multiplex PCR, the TCRdb table keeps only in-frame clones and is missing some. The table shows about 130,000 clones, with roughly 77% occurring only once. As for time point: blood 2 weeks post-SBRT. The treatment is: 15 Gy SBRT to primary tumor, nephrectomy 4 weeks later. Sample: blood, taken from a patient whose treatment included radiotherapy and nephrectomy. These receptors originate from a woman aged 55-75 years with renal cell carcinoma.

The genes are TRBV5-1 and TRBJ1-2, with 8 nucleotides matching TRBD1. From germline, CDR1 is SGHRS and CDR2 YFSETQ. The CDR3 length is 15 residues. With V trimmed by 0 bases and J by 4 bases, 5 bases remained unmatched. Here the CDR3 reads CASSLEGQETYGYTF. DNA for the CDR3: TGCGCCAGCAGCTTGGAGGGACAGGAGACCTATGGCTACACCTTC.

This chain connects TRBV7-2 to TRBJ1-1; no clear D. The V and J ends lost 4 bases and 0 bases respectively, with 15 bases between them. CDR1 is SGHTA and CDR2 is FQGNSA in the germline V gene. CDR3 length: 16 amino acids. The CDR3 spells CASSSLTARMNTEAFF. CDR3 coding DNA: TGTGCCAGCAGCTCCCTCACGGCGAGGATGAACACTGAAGCTTTCTTT.

The chain employs TRBV6-5 and TRBJ2-5; no definite D call. Per germline, CDR1 MNHEY and CDR2 SVGAGI. The CDR3 spans 11 residues. V gave up 4 bases and J gave up 8 bases, with 8 bases separating them. CDR3: CASSLGITQYF. CDR3 DNA sequence: TGTGCCAGCAGTTTGGGGATCACCCAGTACTTC.